This TCR beta chain was captured by sequencing in a study of radiotherapy plus CTLA-4 blockade in lung cancer. Study results and limitations: The study found tumor-derived TCR clones expanded in blood after radiotherapy plus ipilimumab. Interferon-beta and early blood T cell clone dynamics reportedly predicted response best.

In the case of this clone: Its specificity is not known.

The CDR3 has 16 amino acids. Method: immunoSEQ multiplex PCR; TCRdb's copy keeps in-frame clones and lacks some. The table includes 71,000 or so clones, about 88% detected once. The specimen was peripheral blood, collected from a patient treated with radiotherapy plus ipilimumab. The clonotype comes from a human donor with non-small cell lung cancer who had stable disease on radiotherapy plus ipilimumab. The rearrangement uses TRBV21-1 and TRBJ2-1; the table gives TRBD1 as D, unverified against the DNA. TRBV21-1 is a pseudogene locus. The CDR3 spells CASSILTGKSYNEQFF. Here the CDR3 DNA reads TGTGCCAGCAGCATCCTTACAGGGAAATCCTACAATGAGCAGTTCTTC.